The next 32 T cell receptor beta chains were all read from a single sample in a study of beta chain features in type 1 diabetes. Study-wide results and limits: Moderate yet significant TCRB CDR3 shortening was seen in Type 1 diabetes patients in all four CD4+ subsets.

The isolated RNA, all of it, was reverse transcribed, so expressed TCRB transcripts were what got sequenced. Measured with immunoSEQ multiplex PCR; TCRdb has only the in-frame clones, and not every one. The table has hundreds of thousands of clones, roughly 13% seen once; the top ten hold around 0.022%. These receptors' targets are unknown. Sequencing was carried out using naive CD4+ T cells from blood. All receptors come from a man between 18 and 29 years old with type 1 diabetes.

The chain has TRBV11-2 and TRBJ2-1; 7 bases align to TRBD1. The length of the CDR3 is 14 residues. The V and J ends lost 4 bases and 4 bases, in that order; junction bases with no gene match: 4. Germline V CDR1 and CDR2: SGHAT, FQNNGV. CDR3 region: CASSSGQIYNEQFF. DNA for the CDR3: TGTGCCAGCAGCTCGGGACAGATTTACAATGAGCAGTTCTTC.

This clone occurred a few times. The chain carries TRBV14 and TRBJ1-2; no definite D call. This CDR3 is built from 15 residues. V was pared by 0 bases and J by 4 bases, with 12 bases between. Per germline, CDR1 SGHDN and CDR2 FVKESK. The CDR3 nucleotides are TGTGCCAGCAGCCAAGATTCTGGGTCTAGCTATGGCTACACCTTC. Translated, it gives CASSQDSGSSYGYTF.

This clone was seen a single time. This rearrangement joins TRBV27 to TRBJ2-7; 8 bases match TRBD1. V lost 4 bases to trimming and J lost 3 bases; unmatched junction nucleotides: 8. The germline gives CDR1 MNHEY, CDR2 SMNVEV (reference sequence). This CDR3 is 15 amino acids long. In DNA form, the CDR3 reads TGTGCCAGCAGTTCCTCCGGCAGGGGGCTCTACGAGCAGTACTTC. This encodes CASSSSGRGLYEQYF.

The chain combines TRBV2 with TRBJ2-7; D not certain. The germline V and J ends were trimmed by 5 bases and 6 bases, with 11 bases remaining between them. Germline values: CDR1 SNHLY, CDR2 FYNNEI. This CDR3 comprises 12 residues. CDR3 DNA sequence: TGTGCCAGCAGTTTAACCCCCCTCGAGCAGTACTTC. Translation gives CASSLTPLEQYF.

The rearrangement uses TRBV2 and TRBJ2-2; 8 bases line up with TRBD1. Trimming cost V 6 bases and J 5 bases; bases outside gene matches: 5. CDR3 length: 14 amino acids. Germline V gene data show CDR1 as SNHLY and CDR2 as FYNNEI. The CDR3 bases are TGTGCCAGCAGGGAAACAGGGGGAACCGGGGAGCTGTTTTTT. It translates to CASRETGGTGELFF.

This clone showed up just a few times. The chain is built from TRBV6-4 and TRBJ1-2; unclear D gene. The CDR3 sequence is 13 residues long. Per the germline V gene, CDR1 is MRHNA and CDR2 is SNTAGT. V was clipped by 2 bases and J by 2 bases, with 6 bases between them. The CDR3 here is CASSDGLNYGYTF. The CDR3 DNA sequence: TGTGCCAGCAGTGACGGCCTAAACTATGGCTACACCTTC.

The table lists this clone with a few counts. The V and J genes are TRBV30 and TRBJ1-2; maybe TRBD1 (5 bases). Germline CDR1 reads GTSNPN; CDR2 reads SVGIG (reference sequence). There are 12 residues in the CDR3. V lost 1 base and J lost 8, with 11 bases in between. CDR3 region: CAWSGDSRGYTF. CDR3 bases: TGTGCCTGGAGTGGTGACAGTCGCGGCTACACCTTC.

The chain joins TRBV10-2 to TRBJ1-1; D gene uncertain. CDR1 WSHSY and CDR2 SAAADI come from the germline V gene. V lost 4 bases and J 1 base, leaving 7 bases between the germline ends. The CDR3 sequence is 13 residues long. Here the CDR3 DNA reads TGCGCCAGCAGTGCTTGGAAGAACACTGAAGCTTTCTTT. Translated: CASSAWKNTEAFF.

Notes on this clone: The same CDR3 arises from other DNA sequences in this sample as well. This chain connects TRBV30 to TRBJ2-7; tentative D call: TRBD2 (5 bases). Trimming left V 4 bases short and J 4 bases short, with 8 bases between. Germline-derived CDR1 and CDR2 are GTSNPN and SVGIG (reference sequence). The CDR3 covers 11 residues. The CDR3 loop is CAWTGSYEQYF. The CDR3 DNA reads TGTGCCTGGACGGGAAGTTACGAGCAGTACTTC.

This clone was counted a few times. The rearrangement uses TRBV28 and TRBJ2-7; 10 bases map to TRBD1. The CDR3 length is 15 residues. V shed 5 bases, J shed 5 bases, and the junction held 9 bases outside the gene matches. Germline V gene lookup returns CDR1 MDHEN and CDR2 SYDVKM. The CDR3 region is CASSPPGQGINEQYF. CDR3 nucleotide sequence: TGTGCCAGCAGTCCCCCGGGACAGGGGATCAACGAGCAGTACTTC.

The rearrangement joins TRBV7-3 to TRBJ2-1; TRBD1 agrees at 8 bases. The V gene end was trimmed by 6 bases and the J gene end by 8 bases; junction bases not matched to a gene: 12. This CDR3 contains 15 residues. CDR1 is SGHTA, CDR2 FQGTGA, per germline. CDR3 sequence reads: CASSPGQGWGYEQFF. CDR3 DNA: TGTGCCAGCAGTCCAGGACAGGGATGGGGATATGAGCAGTTCTTC.

In its sample, this clone was seen a few times. The chain is built from TRBV5-4 and TRBJ2-7; 8 bases are a match to TRBD1. V shed 0 bases, J shed 5 bases, and the junction held 7 bases outside the gene matches. Germline assignment: CDR1 SGHNT and CDR2 YYREEE (reference sequence). The CDR3 loop spans 15 amino acids. The CDR3 protein is CASSLVGRGPNEQYF. DNA for the CDR3: TGTGCCAGCAGCTTGGTTGGCAGGGGGCCAAACGAGCAGTACTTC.

This clone has more than one count but fewer than ten. This chain joins TRBV7-2 and TRBJ2-2; D is undetermined. V was pared by 6 bases and J by 6 bases, with 8 bases between. The CDR3 sequence is 12 residues long. Per germline, CDR1 SGHTA and CDR2 FQGNSA. In nucleotides, the CDR3 is TGTGCCAGCAGTCAGTCCCCCGGGGAGCTGTTTTTT. Translated: CASSQSPGELFF.

The CDR3 DNA sequence: TGTGCCAGCAGCCAAGTTACGGACACCATTAGGGATACGCAGTATTTT. Translated: CASSQVTDTIRDTQYF. The V and J genes are TRBV4-2 and TRBJ2-3, with a weak D call TRBD1 (5 bases). Trimming pared 1 base from V and 6 bases from J, leaving 17 bases between. CDR1 is LGHNA, CDR2 YNFKEQ, per germline. This CDR3 spans 16 amino acids.

The chain uses TRBV7-9 and TRBJ1-2; 10 bases are shared with TRBD1. The CDR3 contains 15 residues. V lost 5 bases, J lost 4 bases, and 7 bases stayed unmatched. Germline assignment: CDR1 SEHNR and CDR2 FQNEAQ (reference sequence). DNA for the CDR3: TGTGCCAGCAGCGACCGGGACAGGGGACTCTATGGCTACACCTTC. Encoded protein: CASSDRDRGLYGYTF.

This clone has more than one count but fewer than ten. The V call is TRBV11-2, the J call TRBJ2-3, with D unclear. The germline V and J ends were trimmed by 1 base and 6 bases, with 2 bases remaining between them. The CDR3 has 11 amino acids. The germline gives CDR1 SGHAT, CDR2 FQNNGV. The DNA for the CDR3 is TGTGCCAGCAGCTTAGGCGATACGCAGTATTTT. Translated, it gives CASSLGDTQYF.

Only a few counts were recorded for this clone. This chain's CDR3 is CASSQLRTSGNTIYF. In DNA form, the CDR3 reads TGCGCCAGCAGCCAACTGAGGACATCGGGAAACACCATATATTTT. The chain combines TRBV4-1 with TRBJ1-3; tentative D call: TRBD1 (5 bases). Trimming took 2 bases from V and 4 from J, leaving 12 bases between them. This CDR3 comprises 15 residues. The germline gives CDR1 MGHRA, CDR2 YSYEKL.

This clone was seen more than once but under ten times. The rearrangement joins TRBV9 to TRBJ1-6, with D perhaps TRBD1 (6 bases). There are 15 residues in the CDR3. The ends were cut back, 4 bases at V and 7 bases at J, with 15 bases in the middle. Germline-derived CDR1 and CDR2 are SGDLS and YYNGEE. The CDR3 reads CASSLTDSQNSPLHF. The CDR3 DNA sequence: TGTGCCAGCAGCTTGACGGACAGCCAGAATTCACCCCTCCACTTT.

About this clone: Other DNA sequences in this specimen translate into the identical CDR3. This sequence joins TRBV5-1 and TRBJ2-2; 10 bases agree with TRBD2. CDR1 and CDR2 (germline): SGHRS, YFSETQ. CDR3 length: 15 amino acids. Trimming removed 5 bases from V and 0 bases from J; junction bases left unmatched: 1. CDR3 sequence: CASSLAGANTGELFF. The CDR3 DNA reads as TGCGCCAGCAGTCTAGCGGGGGCGAACACCGGGGAGCTGTTTTTT. The variable domain in full, with the rest retrieved from reference TRBV5-1 and TRBJ2-2, is KAGVTQTPRYLIKTRGQQVTLSCSPISGHRSVSWYQQTPGQGLQFLFEYFSETQRNKGNFPGRFSGRQFSNSRSEMNVSTLELGDSALYLCASSLAGANTGELFFGEGSRLTVL.

This clone has only a few counts. The V and J genes are TRBV2 and TRBJ1-1; weak D call: TRBD1 (5 bases). With 2 bases removed from V and 5 bases from J, the gap between germline ends came to 15 bases. The V gene's germline CDR1 is SNHLY and CDR2 FYNNEI. The CDR3 is 15 amino acids. The CDR3 protein is CASSESGSGGTEAFF. CDR3 nucleotide sequence: TGTGCCAGCAGTGAAAGTGGGAGCGGGGGTACTGAAGCTTTCTTT.

There are a few counts of this clone. The CDR3 DNA is TGTGCCACCGTTCGAGAGCGGGGGGACTACAATGAGCAGTTCTTC. This codes for CATVRERGDYNEQFF. The J gene is TRBJ2-1, the V gene TRBV2; 9 bases are a match to TRBD2. Germline loops: CDR1 SNHLY, CDR2 FYNNEI. Losses at the gene ends were 10 bases for V and 3 bases for J; bases not matched to a gene: 10. The length of the CDR3 is 15 residues.

This clone has more than one count but fewer than ten. The chain links TRBV14 to TRBJ2-5, with D tentatively TRBD2 (5 bases). The germline V and J ends were trimmed by 7 bases and 0 bases, with 9 bases remaining between them. This CDR3 comprises 13 residues. Germline V gives CDR1 SGHDN, CDR2 FVKESK. The CDR3 here is CASNGVYQETQYF. The CDR3 DNA follows: TGTGCCAGCAACGGGGTATACCAAGAGACCCAGTACTTC. Using reference TRBV14 and TRBJ2-5 for the parts outside the CDR3, the full variable domain is EAGVTQFPSHSVIEKGQTVTLRCDPISGHDNLYWYRRVMGKEIKFLLHFVKESKQDESGMPNNRFLAERTGGTYSTLKVQPAELEDSGVYFCASNGVYQETQYFGPGTRLLVL.

V is TRBV11-3 and J is TRBJ2-3; D is uncertain. Germline V CDR1 and CDR2: SGHNT, YENEEA. The CDR3 is made up of 12 amino acids. Trimming stripped 4 bases from V and 4 bases from J, with 6 bases between. CDR3 region: CASSSSADTQYF. The CDR3 coding sequence is TGTGCCAGCAGCTCGAGTGCAGATACGCAGTATTTT.

The V call is TRBV5-4, the J call TRBJ2-4; tentatively, D is TRBD2 (5 bases). This CDR3 region has 14 residues. Trimming took 1 base from V and 0 from J, leaving 5 bases between them. Germline V gene lookup returns CDR1 SGHNT and CDR2 YYREEE (reference sequence). CDR3 DNA sequence: TGTGCCAGCAGCTTGCGGGGAGCCAAAAACATTCAGTACTTC. Its translation: CASSLRGAKNIQYF.

CDR3 in DNA: TGTGCCAGCTCACCACCCGACAGGCTACAGTACTTC. Amino acids: CASSPPDRLQYF. This chain links TRBV18 with TRBJ2-7, with D perhaps TRBD1 (6 bases). The CDR3 contains 12 residues. The germline V gene has CDR1 KGHSH and CDR2 LQKENI. Trimming shortened V by 0 bases and J by 10 bases, and 10 bases separated the two germline ends.

The CDR3, as DNA: TGTGCCAGCAGCACCCAGGGGATGAACACTGAAGCTTTCTTT. It yields the protein CASSTQGMNTEAFF. V usage is TRBV7-9 and J usage is TRBJ1-1, with D possibly TRBD1 on 6 matching bases. The CDR3 runs 14 residues. Germline loops: CDR1 SEHNR, CDR2 FQNEAQ (reference sequence). Trimming removed 5 bases from V and 0 bases from J, with 10 bases in between.

The table lists this clone with a few counts. The chain joins TRBV19 to TRBJ2-6; D might be TRBD1 (5 bases). V was shortened by 7 bases and J by 2 bases, with 12 bases between the two germline ends. Germline-derived CDR1 and CDR2 are LNHDA and SQIVND (reference sequence). CDR3 size: 15 residues. The CDR3 sequence is CASNSQGAGANVLTF. The CDR3, as DNA: TGTGCCAGTAACAGTCAGGGCGCTGGGGCCAACGTCCTGACTTTC.

V usage is TRBV6-5 and J usage is TRBJ2-5; 7 bases are shared with TRBD2. V lost 6 bases to trimming and J lost 1 base; unmatched junction nucleotides: 5. Germline lookup yields CDR1 MNHEY and CDR2 SVGAGI. The CDR3 is 14 amino acids. CDR3 DNA: TGTGCCAGCAGGCAAGCGGGGAGCCAAGAGACCCAGTACTTC. Translation gives CASRQAGSQETQYF.

This clone appeared a few times. The V gene is TRBV5-4, the J gene TRBJ2-1; no definite D call. Trimming stripped 2 bases from V and 4 bases from J, with 13 bases between. Germline V lookup: CDR1 SGHNT, CDR2 YYREEE (reference sequence). This CDR3 comprises 15 residues. The CDR3 sequence is CASSLANPPYNEQFF. The CDR3 DNA sequence: TGTGCCAGCAGCTTAGCGAACCCGCCATACAATGAGCAGTTCTTC.

V and J are TRBV9 and TRBJ2-6; 12 bases fit TRBD2. The V and J ends lost 4 bases and 0 bases, in that order; junction bases with no gene match: 8. This CDR3 contains 19 residues. Germline V CDR1 and CDR2: SGDLS, YYNGEE. Here the CDR3 DNA reads TGTGCCAGCAGCTCAAGACTAGCGGGGGCCTACTCTGGGGCCAACGTCCTGACTTTC. This sequence encodes CASSSRLAGAYSGANVLTF.

The rearrangement uses TRBV30 and TRBJ1-2; maybe TRBD1 (5 bases). Between the trimmed V and J ends, which lost 7 bases and 8 bases, there was a span of 17 bases. In germline, CDR1 is GTSNPN, CDR2 SVGIG (reference sequence). The length of the CDR3 is 12 residues. The CDR3 reads CASFSGREGYTF. The DNA for the CDR3 is TGTGCCTCGTTCTCGGGACGGGAAGGCTACACCTTC.

The genes are TRBV28 and TRBJ2-1; the D gene is possibly TRBD2 (5 bases). The CDR3 length is 12 residues. With 7 bases removed from V and 7 bases from J, the gap between germline ends came to 11 bases. The germline CDR1 and CDR2 sequences are MDHEN and SYDVKM. CDR3 residues: CASNLRVNEQFF. CDR3 coding DNA: TGTGCCAGCAACCTGAGGGTGAATGAGCAGTTCTTC.